This T cell receptor (beta chain) was sequenced in a study of blood T cell repertoires in COVID-19. Overall study: Material from acute and convalescent COVID-19 was sourced from the United States, Italy and Spain. In each case, the material was cDNA or gDNA derived from T cells, B-cell-depleted T cells, or PBMCs.

Authors' data handling: It was from reference gene primer amplification that nucleated cell counts were estimated. This table comes from immunoSEQ multiplex PCR, and its TCRdb copy is limited to in-frame clones, with some not included. V and J calls plus clone size are reproduced from that table; the DNA served to infer D and trimming. Here the sample spans 100,000 or so clones, nearly 90% being singletons. The length of the CDR3 is 15 residues. Per the germline V gene, CDR1 is SGHKS and CDR2 is YYEKEE (reference sequence). As regards this clone: Its ends do not fully match the called genes, so a read error is possible.

The receptor comes from a man in his fifties with active COVID-19. V gene TRBV5-5 combines with J gene TRBJ2-7; 8 positions agree with TRBD1. Material for sequencing was peripheral blood. The CDR3 bases are TGTGCCAGCAGCTTGACCGGGACAGGTATTTACGGGCAGTACTTC. Translating gives CASSLTGTGIYGQYF.